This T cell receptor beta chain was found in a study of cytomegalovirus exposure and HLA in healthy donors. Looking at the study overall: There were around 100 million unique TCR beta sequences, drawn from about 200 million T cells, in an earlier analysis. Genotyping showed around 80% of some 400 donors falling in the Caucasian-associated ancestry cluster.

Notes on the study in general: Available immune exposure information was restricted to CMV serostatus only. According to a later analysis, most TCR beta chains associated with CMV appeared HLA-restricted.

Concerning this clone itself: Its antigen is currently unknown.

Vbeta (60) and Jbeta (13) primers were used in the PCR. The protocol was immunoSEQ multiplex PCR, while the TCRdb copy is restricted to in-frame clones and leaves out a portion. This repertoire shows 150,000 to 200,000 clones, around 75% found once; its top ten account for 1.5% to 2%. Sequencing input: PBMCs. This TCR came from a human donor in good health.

CDR3: CASTGTPSYNEQFF. DNA for the CDR3: TGTGCCAGCACCGGGACACCCTCCTACAATGAGCAGTTCTTC. The rearrangement links TRBV2 to TRBJ2-1, with D tentatively TRBD1 (6 bases). Germline CDR1 SNHLY, CDR2 FYNNEI. The CDR3 consists of 14 residues. V was cut by 7 bases and J by 0 bases, with 10 bases left in between.